These 2 T cell receptor beta chains share one sample of origin, sequenced in a study of blood T cell repertoires in COVID-19. TCRdb keeps only in-frame clones here, not all; method: immunoSEQ multiplex PCR. The table includes 200,000 to 250,000 clones, approximately 84% detected once. Sequences were obtained from peripheral blood. The receptor source for this set is a woman at least 80 years old with acute or convalescent COVID-19.

This sequence joins TRBV9 and TRBJ2-3; 11 nucleotides agree with TRBD2. CDR1 SGDLS and CDR2 YYNGEE come from the germline V gene. The CDR3 is 19 amino acids. V lost 4 bases, J lost 4 bases, and 17 bases stayed unmatched. The CDR3 DNA reads TGTGCCAGCAGCCCACGAGGGAGGACCACTAGCGGGGGCTCAGATACGCAGTATTTT. Amino acids: CASSPRGRTTSGGSDTQYF.

The chain links TRBV29-1 to TRBJ1-3; D may be TRBD1 (5 bases). V gave up 7 bases and J gave up 4 bases, with 11 bases separating them. The CDR3 extends over 12 amino acids. Per the germline V gene, CDR1 is SQVTM and CDR2 is ANQGSEA. CDR3 in DNA: TGCAGCGAAGGGGTCAAGGGAAACACCATATATTTT. Translation gives CSEGVKGNTIYF. The variable domain in full, completed from reference TRBV29-1 and TRBJ1-3, reads SAVISQKPSRDICQRGTSLTIQCQVDSQVTMMFWYRQQPGQSLTLIATANQGSEATYESGFVIDKFPISRPNLTFSTLTVSNMSPEDSSIYLCSEGVKGNTIYFGEGSWLTVV.